This TCR beta chain was sequenced during a study of neurological immune-mediated disorders (dated 2019 in TCRdb). In terms of the full investigation: Using UMI-based sequencing, the study compared peripheral blood TCR-beta repertoires from patients with HTLV-I-associated myelopathy (HAM/TSP), patients with multiple sclerosis, and healthy controls. The cohort was made up of around 70 subjects, consisting of some 14 HAM/TSP patients, 35 or so multiple sclerosis patients and 20 healthy controls. The 95 to 120 TCR-beta libraries covered PBMC samples along with longitudinal samples, technical triplicates, and paired sorted CD4+ and CD8+ T-cell subsets. Technical triplicate libraries were sequenced so that the variability in frequency of each individual clone could be precisely calculated.

This specimen's time point label, interpreted: technical triplicate 2. For sorted-subset TCR libraries, 1 million sorted CD4+ or CD8+ T cells were used. Peripheral blood was subjected to Ficoll-Hypaque density gradient centrifugation to isolate PBMCs, which were then cryopreserved in liquid nitrogen. Paired sorted CD4+ and CD8+ subsets came from healthy controls, HAM/TSP patients and MS patients. Results the study describes overall, beyond this receptor: TCR clonal expansion was highest in HAM/TSP patients and lowest in MS patients, with MS patients falling below even healthy controls. Across subjects, expanded clones never shared an identical CDR3 amino acid sequence, which suggests that the TCR-beta repertoires in every group were private.

cDNA was synthesized by template-switch 5'RACE using a primer with a 10-nucleotide random unique molecular identifier that tagged each TCR transcript. Each sequencing run produced over 160 million TCR-beta sequences covering 15-18 subjects. Total RNA was extracted with the RNeasy kit. The KAPA Real-time Library Amplification kit was used to amplify TCR-beta VDJ regions with primers for the TCR constant region and the 5'RACE anchor. A first PCR added sample indexes and Illumina adaptors, after which a second PCR increased the library yield. After Ampure bead purification, the roughly 650 bp TCR product was size-selected on a 2% E-gel SizeSelection system. Library quality was checked on a Bioanalyzer, concentration was measured with Qubit, and libraries were quantified with the Kapa Library Quantification kit before pooling. Paired-end 2 x 150 bp sequencing of the libraries was performed on an Illumina HiSeq 2500. To increase sequence diversity, roughly 24-31% phiX was spiked into each library pool. On the authors' methods: Quality-filtered reads were processed with the UMI-based MiGEC pipeline, which removed over 75% of raw TCR sequences during error correction. IMGT germline references were used for aligning VDJ genes, and each clonotype was defined as a unique CDR3 amino acid sequence together with its V-J genes. Clonal expansion, Shannon diversity, and CDR3 relatedness (CalcPairwiseDistances, ClusterSamples) were evaluated with VDJtools, and phylogenetic trees were built with CLCbio workbench. Expanded clones were defined as having at least 8 unique UMIs, based on coefficient-of-variation modelling across technical triplicates. TCRdb ran its own pipeline on the public reads, namely fastp trimming at Q25 and MiXCR clone calling, and kept in-frame beta chains. All rows with the same CDR3 protein become a single entry with the most common DNA and genes. Clone size and V and J calls follow TCRdb, not the original study. The sample includes approximately 28,000 distinct CDR3 sequences, with roughly 15% observed a single time. Clones ranked in the top ten supply more than 4.5% of the sample.

This clonotype appeared many times. Its antigen is not yet known. Base qualities were left out, and no much larger clone turns up one base away. The sequence was collected from a female donor with HTLV-1-associated myelopathy (HAM/TSP). The sequenced material came from CD4+ T cells from blood.

The CDR3 sequence is CASSPPTAATDTQYF. The DNA sequence follows: TGCGCCAGCAGCCCACCGACAGCGGCCACAGATACGCAGTATTTT. The chain uses TRBV5-1 and TRBJ2-3; the D segment is perhaps TRBD1 or TRBD2, each sharing 5 matched bases. From the cysteine up to the phenylalanine, the CDR3 has a length of 15 residues. Only the CDR3 DNA stays, 45 bases, in frame from base 1. V loses 4 bases of germline sequence and J loses 2 bases, and the interval between the two ends is 14 bases. For CDR1 and CDR2, the germline V gene lists SGHRS and YFSETQ.